The rows below give T cell receptor beta chains drawn from one sample of a study of blood T cell repertoires in COVID-19. Libraries were prepared by immunoSEQ multiplex PCR; TCRdb keeps only in-frame clonotypes and omits some of them. This sample has approximately 250,000 clones, with about 87% found just once. The specimen sequenced was PBMCs or T cells enriched from blood (not recorded which). The receptors derive from a middle-aged woman with acute COVID-19. CDR3s include the opening cysteine and the closing phenylalanine or tryptophan. A D gene is named only where the DNA matches it firmly.

V gene	J gene	D gene	CDR3 DNA	CDR3 protein
TRBV18	TRBJ1-2	TRBD1	TGTGCCAGCTCACCGGGGAGACAGGGGGTCTATGGCTACACCTTC	CASSPGRQGVYGYTF
TRBV5-4	TRBJ2-5	TRBD1	TGTGCCAGCAGCCGAGGGGGACAGGCGCAAGAGACCCAGTACTTC	CASSRGGQAQETQYF
TRBV7-2	TRBJ2-2	TRBD2	TGTGCCAGCCTGGGTAGCGGGAGGAACACCGGGGAGCTGTTTTTT	CASLGSGRNTGELFF
TRBV11-2	TRBJ2-5	TRBD1	TGTGCCAGCAGCCCCCGGGACAGGGGAGAGACCCAGTACTTC	CASSPRDRGETQYF
TRBV29-1	TRBJ2-3	TRBD2	TGCAGCGTATCCCAGGGAGCGGGGGACACAGATACGCAGTATTTT	CSVSQGAGDTDTQYF
TRBV27	TRBJ1-2	NA	TGTGCCAGCAGGGGGTGGGGGGGCGACTATGGCTACACCTTC	CASRGWGGDYGYTF
TRBV18	TRBJ2-2	TRBD2	TGTGCCAGCTCACCTAACCTAGCGGGAGCCACCGGGGAGCTGTTTTTT	CASSPNLAGATGELFF
TRBV5-1	TRBJ1-2	NA	TGCGCCAGCAGCTTGGACAGCAAGCTTGGCTACACCTTC	CASSLDSKLGYTF
TRBV10-3	TRBJ1-2	TRBD1	TGTGCCACTCCGGGACAGGAGAATGGCTACACCTTC	CATPGQENGYTF
TRBV7-9	TRBJ1-6	NA	TGTGCCAGCAGCTTGGAGGTTTCGGTAAATTCACCCCTCCACTTT	CASSLEVSVNSPLHF
TRBV10-3	TRBJ2-1	TRBD2	TGTGCCATCAGTGACACCGACCGGACTAGCGGGAATCACGATGAGCAGTTCTTC	CAISDTDRTSGNHDEQFF
TRBV25-1	TRBJ1-4	NA	TGTGCCAGCAGTGAAAATAGAGGCAGGGCGGCGGCTAATGAAAAACTGTTTTTT	CASSENRGRAAANEKLFF
TRBV5-4	TRBJ2-7	TRBD2	TGTGCCAGCAGCCCGGGGGGGCAGGGAGGGTACGAGCAGTACTTC	CASSPGGQGGYEQYF
TRBV30	TRBJ1-5	NA	TGTGCCTGGAGGAACCGCGTAGATCAGCCCCAGCATTTT	CAWRNRVDQPQHF
TRBV11-2	TRBJ2-7	TRBD2	TGTGCCAGCAGCTTAGGACTGACTAGCGGGAGTGAGCAGTACTTC	CASSLGLTSGSEQYF
TRBV18	TRBJ1-2	NA	TGTGCCAGCTCACCGGGAGCTAACTATGGCTACACCTTC	CASSPGANYGYTF
TRBV12-3/TRBV12-4	TRBJ1-1	NA	TGTGCCAGCAGTTTAAAAGAGGGCACTGAAGCTTTCTTT	CASSLKEGTEAFF
TRBV10-3	TRBJ1-2	NA	TGTGCCATCGGGGACCCCGGGGGGCTGATCTATGGCTACACCTTC	CAIGDPGGLIYGYTF
TRBV7-9	TRBJ1-3	NA	TGTGCCAGCAGCTTAGTTATACAGGGCCTTTCCTCTGGAAACACCATATATTTT	CASSLVIQGLSSGNTIYF
TRBV27	TRBJ2-3	TRBD2	TGTGCCAGCAGTCTCACTCTAGCGGGGCCCACAGATACGCAGTATTTT	CASSLTLAGPTDTQYF
TRBV6-5	TRBJ1-4	NA	TGTGCCAGCACAGGGTTGGCTAATGAAAAACTGTTTTTT	CASTGLANEKLFF
TRBV6-5	TRBJ1-5	TRBD1	TGTGCCAGCAGCAAGGGACAGGGAGGGAATCAGCCCCAGCATTTT	CASSKGQGGNQPQHF
TRBV25-1	TRBJ2-3	NA	TGTGCCAGCAGTGAAATAGCGGCTAGCACAGATACGCAGTATTTT	CASSEIAASTDTQYF
TRBV7-9	TRBJ2-3	NA	TGTGCCAGCAGCCTGACCCCAGGGGTCAGCACAGATACGCAGTATTTT	CASSLTPGVSTDTQYF
TRBV2	TRBJ2-3	TRBD2	TGTGCCAGCAGCCCAGGAGCGGGGTACACAGATACGCAGTATTTT	CASSPGAGYTDTQYF
TRBV7-9	TRBJ1-2	TRBD1	TGTGCCAGCAGCTTAGGAGCGCAAACAGGGGCCGGCTACACCTTC	CASSLGAQTGAGYTF
TRBV11-2	TRBJ2-2	TRBD2	TGTGCCAGCAGCGGGAGCGGGGGGGCCGTTCCGACCGGGGAGCTGTTTTTT	CASSGSGGAVPTGELFF
TRBV5-4	TRBJ2-1	TRBD2	TGTGCCAGCAGCTTGGTCCTAGCGGGGGGCCTCGATGAGCAGTTCTTC	CASSLVLAGGLDEQFF
TRBV20-1	TRBJ2-5	NA	TGCAGTGCTAGTCAGGGTGGCCAAGAGACCCAGTACTTC	CSASQGGQETQYF
TRBV6-2/TRBV6-3	TRBJ1-3	NA	TGTGCCAGCAGTTACTCTCCGGCGGGCAGACGCTTCGGAAACACCATATATTTT	CASSYSPAGRRFGNTIYF
TRBV25-1	TRBJ2-7	TRBD1	TGTGCCAGCAGTGAGGGGACAGGGAGGGCCTACGAGCAGTACTTC	CASSEGTGRAYEQYF
TRBV21-1	TRBJ2-3	NA	TGTGCCAGAAGGACAGGGATAACAGATACGCAGTATTTT	CARRTGITDTQYF
TRBV2	TRBJ1-4	NA	TGTGCCAGCAGTGAGAGGAAAAAACTGTTTTTT	CASSERKKLFF